The T cell receptor (beta chain) described here comes from a study of response to subunit inactivated influenza vaccine. The CDR3 sequence is 13 residues long. Germline CDR1 is SGHTA and CDR2 is FQGNSA. V lost 8 bases and J lost 2, with 12 bases in between. TCRdb processed the RT-PCR reads anew with MiXCR; each CDR3 protein has one entry. This table has 500,000 to 700,000 distinct CDR3 sequences, under 30% appearing once. This clonotype was seen many times. This sample was also put to use in a study of T cells expressing NK-cell markers. As that study records: 5'RACE template switching with UMIs generated TCR beta cDNA. Among eight sequenced donors, seven carried HCMV seropositivity while one was seronegative. The contribution of dominant NKG2C+ clonotypes to CD8+ T cells in five to seven donors was roughly 1.0-7.5%. Among several donors, these clonotypes also ranked first in the CD3+CD56-NKG2C+ fraction.

The chain couples TRBV7-2 to TRBJ2-5; a possible D gene is TRBD2 (6 bases). Sample: CD4+ T cells sorted from PBMCs, taken 11 to 12 days after vaccination. The sequence came from a man between 50 and 59 years old who received an inactivated influenza vaccine. The CDR3 DNA follows: TGTGCCAGCTCCCGCGGACTACAAGAGACCCAGTACTTC. The encoded protein is CASSRGLQETQYF.